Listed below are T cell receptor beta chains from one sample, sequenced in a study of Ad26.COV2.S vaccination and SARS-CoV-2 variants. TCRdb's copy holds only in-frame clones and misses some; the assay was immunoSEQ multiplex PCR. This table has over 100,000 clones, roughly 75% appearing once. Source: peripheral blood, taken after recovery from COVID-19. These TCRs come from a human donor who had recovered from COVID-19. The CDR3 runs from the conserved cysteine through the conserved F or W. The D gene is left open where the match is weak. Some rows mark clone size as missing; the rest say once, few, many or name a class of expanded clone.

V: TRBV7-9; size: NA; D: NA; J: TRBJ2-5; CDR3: CASSLATGSGETQYF; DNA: TGTGCCAGCAGCTTAGCTACAGGTTCGGGGGAGACCCAGTACTTC
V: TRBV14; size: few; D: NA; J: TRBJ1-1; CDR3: CASSKNHDTEAFF; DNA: TGTGCCAGCAGCAAAAATCACGACACTGAAGCTTTCTTT
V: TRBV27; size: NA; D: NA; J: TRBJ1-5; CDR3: CASTPRGLINQPQHF; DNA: TGTGCCAGCACCCCGAGGGGCCTGATTAATCAGCCCCAGCATTTT
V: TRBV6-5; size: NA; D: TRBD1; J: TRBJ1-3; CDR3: CASSQPRGRANTIYF; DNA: TGTGCCAGCAGTCAACCCAGGGGGCGAGCAAACACCATATATTTT
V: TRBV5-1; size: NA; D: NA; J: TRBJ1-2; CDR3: CASSLALRASLYGYTF; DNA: TGCGCCAGCAGCTTGGCCTTGAGGGCCAGCCTCTATGGCTACACCTTC
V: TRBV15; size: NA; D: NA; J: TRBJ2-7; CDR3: CATSRDLYEAFSYEQYF; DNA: TGTGCCACCAGCAGAGATTTGTACGAGGCCTTCTCCTACGAGCAGTACTTC
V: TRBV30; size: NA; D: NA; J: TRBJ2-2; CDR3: CAWMGQAGELFF; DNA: TGTGCCTGGATGGGGCAGGCCGGGGAGCTGTTTTTT
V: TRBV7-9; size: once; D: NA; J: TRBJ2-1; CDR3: CASSVQGGSGNEQFF; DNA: TGTGCCAGCAGCGTACAGGGGGGGTCAGGCAATGAGCAGTTCTTC
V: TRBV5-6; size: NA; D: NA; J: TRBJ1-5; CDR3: CASSLASANQPQHF; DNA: TGTGCCAGCAGCTTGGCGTCAGCTAATCAGCCCCAGCATTTT
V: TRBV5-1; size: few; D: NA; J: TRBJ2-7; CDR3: CASSLTLGAEQYF; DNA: TGCGCCAGCAGCTTGACCCTAGGGGCCGAGCAGTACTTC
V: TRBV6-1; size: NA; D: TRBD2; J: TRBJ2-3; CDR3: CASSVGLVGTDTQYF; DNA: TGTGCCAGCAGTGTGGGACTAGTTGGGACAGATACGCAGTATTTT
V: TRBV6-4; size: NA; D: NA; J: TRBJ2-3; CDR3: CASSDSWSDTQYF; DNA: TGTGCCAGCAGTGACAGTTGGAGTGATACGCAGTATTTT
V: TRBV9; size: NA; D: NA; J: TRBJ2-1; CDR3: CASSPTILSYNEQFF; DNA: TGTGCCAGCAGCCCAACAATACTTTCCTACAATGAGCAGTTCTTC
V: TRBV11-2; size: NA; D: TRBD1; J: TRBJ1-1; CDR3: CASSLMGGTANTEAFF; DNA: TGTGCCAGCAGCTTAATGGGAGGGACAGCGAACACTGAAGCTTTCTTT
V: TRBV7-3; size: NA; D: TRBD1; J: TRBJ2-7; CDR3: CASSFGTEYEQYF; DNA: TGTGCCAGCAGCTTTGGGACAGAGTACGAGCAGTACTTC
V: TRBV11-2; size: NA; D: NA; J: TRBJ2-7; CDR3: CASSPPTTNYEQYF; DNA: TGTGCCAGCAGCCCCCCCACAACAAACTACGAGCAGTACTTC
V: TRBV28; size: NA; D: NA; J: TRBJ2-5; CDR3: CASTGLKGVVETQYF; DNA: TGTGCCAGCACCGGACTAAAGGGTGTTGTCGAGACCCAGTACTTC
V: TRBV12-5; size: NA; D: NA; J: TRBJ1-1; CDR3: CASGLGQIQADTEAFF; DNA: TGTGCTAGTGGTCTCGGACAGATCCAAGCCGACACTGAAGCTTTCTTT
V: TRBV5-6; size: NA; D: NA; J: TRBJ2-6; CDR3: CASSLLVAFGANVLTF; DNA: TGTGCCAGCAGCTTGTTAGTCGCTTTTGGGGCCAACGTCCTGACTTTC
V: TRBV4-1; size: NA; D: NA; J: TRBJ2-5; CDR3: CASSQPGGEETQYF; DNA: TGCGCCAGCAGCCAACCCGGCGGGGAAGAGACCCAGTACTTC
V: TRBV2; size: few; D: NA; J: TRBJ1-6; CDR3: CASSEALKGSPLHF; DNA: TGTGCCAGCAGTGAAGCGCTTAAGGGCTCACCCCTCCACTTT
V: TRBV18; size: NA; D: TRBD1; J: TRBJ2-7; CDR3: CASSLRDRGSEQYF; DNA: TGTGCCAGCTCCCTCCGGGACAGGGGGTCCGAGCAGTACTTC
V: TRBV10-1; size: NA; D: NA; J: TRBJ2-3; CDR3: CASSASVGADTQYF; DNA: TGCGCCAGCAGTGCTAGCGTAGGGGCAGATACGCAGTATTTT
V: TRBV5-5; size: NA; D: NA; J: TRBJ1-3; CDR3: CEQIGGNTIYF; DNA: TGTGAACAAATCGGTGGAAACACCATATATTTT
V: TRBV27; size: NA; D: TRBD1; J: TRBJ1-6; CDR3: CASSAQGAVYSPLHF; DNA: TGTGCCAGCAGTGCACAGGGGGCGGTTTACTCACCCCTCCACTTT
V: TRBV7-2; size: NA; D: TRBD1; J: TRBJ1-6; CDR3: CASSPGQGISPLHF; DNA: TGTGCCAGCAGCCCGGGACAGGGAATTTCACCCCTCCACTTT
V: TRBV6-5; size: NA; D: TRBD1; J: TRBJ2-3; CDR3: CASSQDRGADTQYF; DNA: TGTGCCAGCAGCCAGGACAGGGGGGCAGATACGCAGTATTTT
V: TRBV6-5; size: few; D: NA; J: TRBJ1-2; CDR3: CASSPDEGLGYTF; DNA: TGTGCCAGCAGTCCGGATGAGGGGCTGGGCTACACCTTC
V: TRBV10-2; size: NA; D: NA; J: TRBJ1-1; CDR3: CASSESTRFVGSNTEAFF; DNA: TGCGCCAGCAGTGAGTCGACTCGGTTTGTAGGGTCGAACACTGAAGCTTTCTTT
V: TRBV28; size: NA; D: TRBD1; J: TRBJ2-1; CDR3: CASRTGAPYNEQFF; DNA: TGTGCCAGCAGAACAGGGGCCCCCTACAATGAGCAGTTCTTC
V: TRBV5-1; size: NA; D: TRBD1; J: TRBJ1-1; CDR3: CASSLGQGAEAFF; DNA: TGCGCCAGCAGCTTGGGGCAGGGGGCTGAAGCTTTCTTT
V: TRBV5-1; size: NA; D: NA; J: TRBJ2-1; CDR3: CASSLSSGGAGPVNEQFF; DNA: TGCGCCAGCAGCTTAAGTTCTGGGGGGGCCGGACCAGTCAATGAGCAGTTCTTC
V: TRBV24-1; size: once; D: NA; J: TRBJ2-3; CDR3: CATSDGKVGSADTQYF; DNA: TGTGCCACCAGTGATGGCAAAGTGGGCTCCGCAGATACGCAGTATTTT
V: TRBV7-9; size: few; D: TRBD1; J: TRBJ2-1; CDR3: CAIPIGDRGFNEQFF; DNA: TGTGCCATCCCAATTGGGGACAGGGGTTTTAATGAGCAGTTCTTC
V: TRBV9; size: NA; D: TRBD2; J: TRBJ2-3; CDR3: CASSPRGVAGDGTDTQYF; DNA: TGTGCCAGCAGCCCGCGCGGGGTAGCGGGGGACGGTACAGATACGCAGTATTTT
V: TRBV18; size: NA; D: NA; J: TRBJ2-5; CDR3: CASSPPGFNEETQYF; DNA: TGTGCCAGCTCACCACCGGGGTTTAACGAAGAGACCCAGTACTTC
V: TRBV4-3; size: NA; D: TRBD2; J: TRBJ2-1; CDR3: CASSQDMAAGELNEQFF; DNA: TGCGCCAGCAGCCAAGATATGGCGGCGGGGGAGCTGAATGAGCAGTTCTTC
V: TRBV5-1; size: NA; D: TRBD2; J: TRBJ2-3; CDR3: CASSSSGGSTDTQYF; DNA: TGCGCCAGCAGCTCGAGCGGGGGGTCCACAGATACGCAGTATTTT
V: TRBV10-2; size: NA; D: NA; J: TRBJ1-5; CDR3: CASSEDTHQPQHF; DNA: TGCGCCAGCAGTGAAGACACCCATCAGCCCCAGCATTTT
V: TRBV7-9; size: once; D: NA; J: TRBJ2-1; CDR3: CASSSRGADEQFF; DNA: TGTGCCAGCAGCTCCAGGGGGGCCGATGAGCAGTTCTTC
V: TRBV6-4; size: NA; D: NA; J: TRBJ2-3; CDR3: CASSELAGRDTQYF; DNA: TGTGCCAGCAGTGAGCTAGCAGGGAGAGATACGCAGTATTTT
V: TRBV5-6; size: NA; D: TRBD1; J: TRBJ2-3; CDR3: CASSDRGASSTDTQYF; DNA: TGTGCCAGCAGCGACAGGGGTGCCTCTAGCACAGATACGCAGTATTTT
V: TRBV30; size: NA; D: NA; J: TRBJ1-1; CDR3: CAWRGTEAFF; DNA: TGTGCCTGGAGAGGCACTGAAGCTTTCTTT
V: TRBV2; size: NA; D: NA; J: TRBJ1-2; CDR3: CASSEEAGTSGYTF; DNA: TGTGCCAGCAGTGAAGAGGCGGGTACAAGCGGCTACACCTTC
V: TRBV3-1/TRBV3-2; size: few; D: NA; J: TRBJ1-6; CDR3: CASSQVPQGSPLHF; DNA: TGTGCCAGCAGCCAAGTACCACAAGGCTCACCCCTCCACTTT
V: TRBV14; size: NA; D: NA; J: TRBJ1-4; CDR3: CASSQEEVGGLFF; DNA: TGTGCCAGCAGCCAAGAGGAGGTGGGGGGACTGTTTTTT
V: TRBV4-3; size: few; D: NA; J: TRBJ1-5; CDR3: CASSQDSNQPQHF; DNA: TGCGCCAGCAGCCAAGATAGCAATCAGCCCCAGCATTTT
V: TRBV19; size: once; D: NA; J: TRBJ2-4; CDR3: CASRGTDLAKNIQYF; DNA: TGTGCCAGTCGGGGGACAGATCTAGCCAAAAACATTCAGTACTTC
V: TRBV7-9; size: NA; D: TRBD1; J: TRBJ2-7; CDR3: CASSRPGQGNEQYF; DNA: TGTGCCAGCAGCCGACCGGGACAGGGTAACGAGCAGTACTTC